The clone carrying this TCR beta chain was observed a handful of times. The antigen remains undetermined. The data derive from a study of post-analysis software for immune sequencing data. About the research overall: Secondary progressive, relapsing-remitting and progressive-relapsing multiple sclerosis were among the included disease courses. Overall study findings and caveats: Samples prepared in the same batch strongly co-clustered by F measure. Relative to controls, patients with multiple sclerosis showed significantly lower normalized Chao1 diversity. A handful of TRBV segments (TRBV5-6, TRBV5-1 and TRBV20-1 among them) occurred more frequently in patients than in controls.

TCR beta cDNA libraries had unique molecular identifiers. The T cell input of roughly 0.95 to 10 million gave roughly 0.5 million cDNA molecules. A single record per CDR3 protein comes from TCRdb applying MiXCR to the PCR reads. The profile shows some 690,000 distinct CDR3 sequences, over 45% of them singletons. Trimming pared 0 bases from V and 4 bases from J, leaving 7 bases between. The germline gives CDR1 SGDLS, CDR2 YYNGEE. The CDR3 runs 13 residues. The V call is TRBV9, the J call TRBJ2-5; tentatively, D is TRBD2 (5 bases). This receptor was identified in a girl aged 2-9 years with multiple sclerosis. The sequencing sample was made of blood. The CDR3 DNA reads as TGTGCCAGCAGCGTAGTAGCGACAGAGACCCAGTACTTC. This encodes CASSVVATETQYF.